This T cell receptor beta chain was retrieved from a study of blood T cell repertoires in COVID-19. Looking at the study overall: Acute-phase and convalescent COVID-19 samples originated in the United States, Italy and Spain.

Trimming left V 0 bases short and J 8 bases short, with 7 bases between. The CDR3 length is 12 residues. Germline V gene sequence: CDR1 ENHRY, CDR2 SYGVKD. In the case of this clone: Other nucleotide sequences in the sample specify the same CDR3.

Participant-reported clinical history was the basis for cohort assignment. Recovered Cohort 3 donors showed two negative PCRs, clearance, or symptom resolution. In the original workflow: Amplification of reference gene primers was used by the study to estimate nucleated cell counts. TCRdb keeps only in-frame clones here, not all; method: immunoSEQ multiplex PCR. The DNA was the basis for D and trimming; V, J and clone size are from that table. This table has about 290,000 clones, around 90% appearing once. Sequenced: PBMCs or T cells enriched from blood (not recorded which). The chain employs TRBV10-3 and TRBJ1-2, with unresolved D. The source is a woman in her thirties or forties who had recovered from COVID-19. CDR3 nucleotides: TGTGCCATCAGTGAGTCCCTCGAGGGCTACACCTTC. Amino acids: CAISESLEGYTF.